Each of the 3 T cell receptor beta chains below was sequenced from the same sample in a study of blood T cell repertoires in COVID-19. Clones were sequenced by immunoSEQ multiplex PCR, and TCRdb holds only the in-frame ones, with some missing. The table includes approximately 230,000 clones, approximately 90% detected once. The sample was PBMCs or T cells enriched from blood (not recorded which). Receptor source: a man between 18 and 29 years old who had recovered from COVID-19.

This clone was seen just once. This sequence joins TRBV30 and TRBJ1-3; D is unclear. The germline gives CDR1 GTSNPN, CDR2 SVGIG (reference sequence). The length of the CDR3 is 13 residues. Between the trimmed V and J ends, which lost 0 bases and 4 bases, there was a span of 7 bases. CDR3 protein: CAWSVTQGNTIYF. Here the CDR3 DNA reads TGTGCCTGGAGTGTTACGCAGGGAAACACCATATATTTT.

The chain is built from TRBV11-1 and TRBJ2-1; 9 positions match TRBD2. The CDR3 is 15 residues long. After removal of 5 bases from V and 8 bases from J, the junction contained 10 bases not matched to a gene. In germline, CDR1 is SGHAT, CDR2 FQDESV (reference sequence). The CDR3 spells CASSPASGVRDEQFF. The CDR3 nucleotides read TGTGCCAGCAGCCCCGCTAGCGGGGTTCGTGATGAGCAGTTCTTC.

The chain combines TRBV5-1 with TRBJ1-1; 7 bases map to TRBD1. V dropped 4 bases and J dropped 1; count of bases not matched to a gene: 7. Germline lookup yields CDR1 SGHRS and CDR2 YFSETQ. This CDR3 contains 15 residues. The CDR3 here is CASSLGQATNTEAFF. CDR3 nucleotide sequence: TGCGCCAGCAGCCTTGGACAGGCTACGAACACTGAAGCTTTCTTT.